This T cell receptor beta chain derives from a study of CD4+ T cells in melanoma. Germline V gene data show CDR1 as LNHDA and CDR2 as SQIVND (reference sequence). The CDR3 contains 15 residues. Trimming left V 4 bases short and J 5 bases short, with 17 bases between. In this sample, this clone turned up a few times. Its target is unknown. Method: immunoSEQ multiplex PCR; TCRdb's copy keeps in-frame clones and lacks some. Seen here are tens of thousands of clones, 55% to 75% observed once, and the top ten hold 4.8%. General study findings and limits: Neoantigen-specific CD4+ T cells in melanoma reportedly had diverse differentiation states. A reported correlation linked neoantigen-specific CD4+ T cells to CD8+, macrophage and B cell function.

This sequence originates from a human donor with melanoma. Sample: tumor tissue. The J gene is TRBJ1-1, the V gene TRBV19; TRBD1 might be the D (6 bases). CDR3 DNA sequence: TGTGCCAGTAGTAAATTGGACAGCAGGGAGACTGAAGCTTTCTTT. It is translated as CASSKLDSRETEAFF.